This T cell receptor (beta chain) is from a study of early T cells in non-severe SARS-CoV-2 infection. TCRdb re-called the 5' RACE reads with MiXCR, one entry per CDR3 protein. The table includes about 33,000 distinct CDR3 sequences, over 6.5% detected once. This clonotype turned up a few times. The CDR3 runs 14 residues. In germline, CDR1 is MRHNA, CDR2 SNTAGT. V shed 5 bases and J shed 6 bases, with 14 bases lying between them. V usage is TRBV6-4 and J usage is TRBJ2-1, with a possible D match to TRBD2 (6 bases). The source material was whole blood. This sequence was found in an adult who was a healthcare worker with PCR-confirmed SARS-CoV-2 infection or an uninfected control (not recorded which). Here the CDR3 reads CASSNRETPNEQFF. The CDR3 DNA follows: TGTGCCAGCAGTAATCGGGAGACCCCCAATGAGCAGTTCTTC.